This T cell receptor beta chain was recovered during a study of cytomegalovirus exposure and HLA in healthy donors. This clone was seen more than once but under ten times. The antigen remains unidentified. Study-wide results and caveats: Under in vitro conditions, a few CMV-associated chains were confirmed as specific for CMV antigens. A link between a missense DCLRE1C variant and TCR beta V- and J-gene trimming emerged from a later analysis. In terms of immune exposure information, only CMV serostatus was available.

CDR3 size: 15 residues. V lost 3 bases to trimming and J lost 0 bases; unmatched junction nucleotides: 5. The V gene's germline CDR1 is LNHNV and CDR2 YYDKDF (reference sequence). The PCR employed 60 Vbeta primers together with 13 Jbeta primers. TCRdb's copy holds only in-frame clones and misses some; the assay was immunoSEQ multiplex PCR. The repertoire holds 130,000 or so clones, with 76% as singletons. The TCR originated in a man in his forties or fifties in good health and CMV-seronegative. The chain uses TRBV15 and TRBJ2-7; TRBD1 aligns across 7 bases. Sequencing used PBMCs. The CDR3: CATSRKGQLSYEQYF. In nucleotides, the CDR3 is TGTGCCACCAGCAGGAAGGGACAGCTCTCCTACGAGCAGTACTTC.